Listed below are T cell receptor beta chains from one sample, sequenced in a study of blood T cell repertoires in COVID-19. The protocol was immunoSEQ multiplex PCR, while the TCRdb copy is restricted to in-frame clones and leaves out a portion. The sample yields approximately 180,000 clones, roughly 89% seen once. The sequenced sample was PBMCs or T cells enriched from blood (not recorded which). The source is a woman in her thirties or forties with acute COVID-19. The CDR3 runs from the conserved cysteine through the conserved F or W. Fields, in order: clone size, V gene, D gene, J gene, CDR3 protein, CDR3 DNA. D genes are given only for firm matches. The size field is filled for only some rows; it gives once, few, many or a size class.

>NA|TRBV7-2|TRBD2|TRBJ2-5
CASSLARGQETQYF
TGTGCCAGCAGCTTGGCGCGGGGGCAAGAGACCCAGTACTTC
>NA|TRBV9|NA|TRBJ2-6
CASSVLITGANVLTF
TGTGCCAGCAGCGTTCTTATAACTGGGGCCAACGTCCTGACTTTC
>NA|TRBV7-2|NA|TRBJ2-5
CASSLGSQETQYF
TGTGCCAGCAGCTTGGGCTCCCAAGAGACCCAGTACTTC
>NA|TRBV20-1|TRBD2|TRBJ2-7
CSASAGGEGLGAYEQYF
TGCAGTGCTAGTGCCGGCGGGGAGGGACTAGGGGCCTACGAGCAGTACTTC
>NA|TRBV11-2|TRBD2|TRBJ2-1
CASSTPGLAGESSYNEQFF
TGTGCCAGCAGCACTCCGGGACTAGCGGGGGAGAGCTCCTACAATGAGCAGTTCTTC
>few|TRBV7-9|NA|TRBJ1-1
CASSRNQQRRDTEAFF
TGTGCCAGCAGCCGTAATCAACAACGGCGGGACACTGAAGCTTTCTTT
>NA|TRBV5-8|NA|TRBJ1-5
CASSLAKIPGGNQPQHF
TGTGCCAGCAGCTTGGCTAAAATTCCAGGGGGCAATCAGCCCCAGCATTTT
>NA|TRBV5-4|TRBD2|TRBJ2-7
CASSSLKAGSDEQYF
TGTGCCAGCAGCTCCCTCAAAGCGGGGTCGGACGAGCAGTACTTC
>NA|TRBV28|TRBD1|TRBJ1-2
CASSLGQGGYTF
TGTGCCAGCAGTTTGGGACAGGGTGGCTACACCTTC
>NA|TRBV27|NA|TRBJ2-7
CASSPLGGGLEQYF
TGTGCCAGCAGTCCCCTTGGGGGAGGTCTCGAGCAGTACTTC
>NA|TRBV28|NA|TRBJ1-6
CASRSGSAPFNSPLHF
TGTGCCAGCAGATCAGGTAGTGCCCCCTTTAATTCACCCCTCCACTTT
>NA|TRBV5-1|TRBD2|TRBJ2-5
CASSMGAASGRLETQYF
TGCGCCTCCAGCATGGGAGCGGCTAGCGGGAGATTAGAGACCCAGTACTTC
>NA|TRBV19|TRBD1|TRBJ1-1
CASSKQGARTEAFF
TGTGCCAGTAGTAAACAGGGGGCGAGGACTGAAGCTTTCTTT
>once|TRBV7-2|TRBD2|TRBJ2-5
CASSSLAAKETQYF
TGTGCCAGCAGCTCACTAGCGGCCAAAGAGACCCAGTACTTC
>NA|TRBV25-1|NA|TRBJ1-5
CASSESGQGNQPQHF
TGTGCCAGCAGTGAATCCGGCCAGGGCAATCAGCCCCAGCATTTT
>NA|TRBV27|NA|TRBJ2-2
CASSLGGLNTGELFF
TGTGCCAGCAGTTTAGGAGGGTTGAACACCGGGGAGCTGTTTTTT
>NA|TRBV4-3|TRBD2|TRBJ2-3
CASSQAAGTSGRLTDTQYF
TGCGCCAGCAGCCAAGCCGCCGGGACTAGCGGGAGGCTGACAGATACGCAGTATTTT
>NA|TRBV7-2|TRBD1|TRBJ2-4
CASSSRQGLNIQYF
TGTGCCAGCAGCTCACGACAGGGCTTAAACATTCAGTACTTC
>NA|TRBV9|TRBD1|TRBJ1-5
CASSVAAGGDQPQHF
TGTGCCAGCAGCGTAGCGGCAGGGGGCGATCAGCCCCAGCATTTT
>NA|TRBV18|TRBD1|TRBJ1-5
CASSLTGGGPQHF
TGTGCCAGCTCATTGACAGGGGGAGGGCCCCAGCATTTT
>NA|TRBV5-6|NA|TRBJ1-5
CASSVARGAGNQPQHF
TGTGCCAGCAGCGTAGCGCGGGGGGCAGGCAATCAGCCCCAGCATTTT
>NA|TRBV6-4|TRBD2|TRBJ2-3
CASTRTVLAENTDTQYF
TGTGCCAGCACTCGGACTGTCCTAGCGGAGAACACAGATACGCAGTATTTT